Listed here are 24 T cell receptor beta chains from one sample, sequenced in a study of OX40 agonist ivuxolimab in advanced cancers. Profiling relied on immunoSEQ multiplex PCR, and the TCRdb table lists in-frame clones only, not all of them. The data show about 40,000 clones, roughly 91% seen once. This specimen consisted of CD4+ or CD8+ T cells sorted from blood, obtained in a trial of the OX40 agonist ivuxolimab. The receptors derive from an adult with an advanced solid tumor such as melanoma, head and neck, liver or kidney cancer.

This sequence joins TRBV28 and TRBJ1-1, with D possibly matching TRBD1 (6 bases). Germline assignment: CDR1 MDHEN and CDR2 SYDVKM. V gave up 5 bases and J gave up 2 bases, with 9 bases separating them. The CDR3 has 13 amino acids. The CDR3 sequence: CASSRQENTEAFF. Here the CDR3 DNA reads TGTGCCAGCAGTCGACAGGAAAACACTGAAGCTTTCTTT.

The chain combines TRBV5-1 with TRBJ1-1; TRBD1 agrees at 7 bases. Per germline, CDR1 SGHRS and CDR2 YFSETQ. The V and J ends lost 9 bases and 1 base, in that order; junction bases with no gene match: 9. This CDR3 region has 14 residues. The CDR3 protein is CATRSTGENTEAFF. CDR3 nucleotides: TGCGCCACCCGATCCACAGGGGAGAACACTGAAGCTTTCTTT.

The CDR3 is CASSRIQGGGPSTDTQYF. The CDR3 nucleotides read TGCGCCAGCTCCCGCATTCAGGGAGGGGGTCCCAGCACAGATACGCAGTATTTT. The V gene is TRBV5-1, the J gene TRBJ2-3, with D tentatively TRBD2 (7 bases). The CDR3 length is 18 residues. Germline V gene data show CDR1 as SGHRS and CDR2 as YFSETQ. Trimming took off 7 bases at V and 0 bases at J, with 24 bases between the two ends. The variable domain in full, with the rest retrieved from reference TRBV5-1 and TRBJ2-3, is KAGVTQTPRYLIKTRGQQVTLSCSPISGHRSVSWYQQTPGQGLQFLFEYFSETQRNKGNFPGRFSGRQFSNSRSEMNVSTLELGDSALYLCASSRIQGGGPSTDTQYFGPGTRLTVL.

J is TRBJ2-7 and V is TRBV20-1, with D perhaps TRBD2 (5 bases). Deletions cut 6 bases from V and 3 bases from J, with 9 bases between. Germline V gene lookup returns CDR1 DFQATT and CDR2 SNEGSKA (reference sequence). The CDR3 loop spans 11 amino acids. The CDR3, as DNA: TGCAGTGCCCCCGGGGTCTACGAGCAGTACTTC. Translating it yields CSAPGVYEQYF.

CDR3 loop: CASSSVGNYGYTF. The CDR3 DNA reads as TGTGCCAGCAGCTCCGTAGGGAACTATGGCTACACCTTC. V and J are TRBV5-5 and TRBJ1-2; no clear D. The CDR3 covers 13 residues. Germline V gene data show CDR1 as SGHKS and CDR2 as YYEKEE (reference sequence). The germline V and J ends were trimmed by 3 bases and 2 bases, with 8 bases remaining between them. Variable domain in full (rest from reference TRBV5-5 and TRBJ1-2): DAGVTQSPTHLIKTRGQQVTLRCSPISGHKSVSWYQQVLGQGPQFIFQYYEKEERGRGNFPDRFSARQFPNYSSELNVNALLLGDSALYLCASSSVGNYGYTFGSGTRLTVV.

The J gene is TRBJ1-1, the V gene TRBV9, with D uncertain. Germline lookup yields CDR1 SGDLS and CDR2 YYNGEE. V shed 0 bases and J shed 8 bases, with 11 bases lying between them. The CDR3 extends over 13 amino acids. CDR3 nucleotide sequence: TGTGCCAGCAGCGTAGTAACAGTCACAGAAGCTTTCTTT. Encoded protein: CASSVVTVTEAFF. The entire variable domain, with the rest obtained from reference TRBV9 and TRBJ1-1, is as follows: DSGVTQTPKHLITATGQRVTLRCSPRSGDLSVYWYQQSLDQGLQFLIQYYNGEERAKGNILERFSAQQFPDLHSELNLSSLELGDSALYFCASSVVTVTEAFFGQGTRLTVV.

The rearrangement joins TRBV5-5 to TRBJ1-5; a possible D gene is TRBD1 (5 bases). The CDR3 consists of 12 residues. V was clipped by 1 base and J by 12 bases, with 11 bases between them. The V gene's germline CDR1 is SGHKS and CDR2 YYEKEE (reference sequence). CDR3 sequence: CASSLYGGFQHF. The DNA of the CDR3 is TGTGCCAGCAGCTTGTACGGGGGATTCCAGCATTTT.

The chain employs TRBV4-3 and TRBJ2-7; TRBD1 matches at 7 bases. The length of the CDR3 is 13 residues. V shed 3 bases and J 4 bases; nucleotides not matched to a gene: 3. Looked up from germline, CDR1 is LGHNA and CDR2 is YSLEER. The CDR3 region has the DNA TGCGCCAGCAGCCAGGACAGGAGATACGAGCAGTACTTC. Its protein product is CASSQDRRYEQYF.

CDR3 coding DNA: TGCGCCAGCAGCTTGGGACCGGGGACAGGGGACACTGAAGCTTTCTTT. Its protein product is CASSLGPGTGDTEAFF. V gene TRBV5-1 combines with J gene TRBJ1-1, with 10 bases fitting TRBD1. The CDR3 has 16 residues. Looked up from germline, CDR1 is SGHRS and CDR2 is YFSETQ. Trimming took 0 bases from V and 3 from J; bases not matched to a gene: 5.

The J gene is TRBJ1-3, the V gene TRBV9, with D possibly matching TRBD1 (6 bases). Germline CDR1 is SGDLS and CDR2 is YYNGEE. The CDR3 loop spans 16 amino acids. V lost 0 bases and J lost 1, with 11 bases in between. In nucleotides, the CDR3 is TGTGCCAGCAGCGTAGAAACAGGGATTTCTGGAAACACCATATATTTT. Encoded protein: CASSVETGISGNTIYF.

The genes are TRBV9 and TRBJ1-3; 7 positions agree with TRBD1. The V gene end was trimmed by 7 bases and the J gene end by 5 bases; junction bases not matched to a gene: 3. Germline V lookup: CDR1 SGDLS, CDR2 YYNGEE. CDR3 size: 12 residues. In DNA, the CDR3 is TGTGCCAGCGGGACAGCTAGAAACACCATATATTTT. As protein: CASGTARNTIYF.

On this clone: In this CDR3 the conserved last residue, phenylalanine or tryptophan, is missing, so a read error is likely. V is TRBV28 and J is TRBJ1-6; 9 bases align to TRBD1. After removal of 6 bases from V and 5 bases from J, the junction contained 20 bases not matched to a gene. The CDR3 has 20 residues. Germline CDR1 is MDHEN and CDR2 is SYDVKM. In DNA, the CDR3 is TGTGCCAGCAGCCTCCTGCCGGGACAGGGACTGGGAACCGATAATTCACCCCTCCACCTT. Its protein is CASSLLPGQGLGTDNSPLHL.

This chain links TRBV18 with TRBJ1-1, with D perhaps matching TRBD1 (5 bases). The CDR3 contains 14 residues. Germline CDR1 KGHSH, CDR2 LQKENI. V lost 2 bases to trimming and J lost 3 bases, with 10 bases between them. This chain's CDR3 is CASSPGGLDTEAFF. As DNA, the CDR3 is TGTGCCAGCTCACCAGGGGGGTTGGACACTGAAGCTTTCTTT.

The chain joins TRBV18 to TRBJ1-5; 8 bases are shared with TRBD1. The V gene's germline CDR1 is KGHSH and CDR2 LQKENI. This CDR3 is built from 15 residues. The V segment lost 3 bases and the J segment 8 bases; nucleotides outside the gene matches: 9. CDR3 amino acids: CASSPGNRGEEPQHF. The CDR3, as DNA: TGTGCCAGCTCACCGGGTAACAGGGGGGAAGAGCCCCAGCATTTT. The full variable domain, in which reference TRBV18 and TRBJ1-5 provide the parts outside the CDR3, is NAGVMQNPRHLVRRRGQEARLRCSPMKGHSHVYWYRQLPEEGLKFMVYLQKENIIDESGMPKERFSAEFPKEGPSILRIQQVVRGDSAAYFCASSPGNRGEEPQHFGDGTRLSIL.

Comments on this clone: At one boundary the junction diverges from the germline segment, which might be a read error. The CDR3 spells CASSPRGMTNTGELFF. In DNA, the CDR3 is TGTGCTAGCAGCCCCCGTGGCATGACGAACACCGGGGAGCTGTTTTTT. V usage is TRBV7-7 and J usage is TRBJ2-2; D is unresolved. The length of the CDR3 is 16 residues. The germline V gene encodes CDR1 SSHAT and CDR2 FNYEAQ (reference sequence).

The gene calls are TRBV2 and TRBJ1-4; D unresolved. CDR1 and CDR2 (germline): SNHLY, FYNNEI. This CDR3 is built from 13 residues. The ends were cut back, 8 bases at V and 5 bases at J, with 12 bases in the middle. The CDR3 protein is CASQKGQNEKLFF. Here the CDR3 DNA reads TGTGCCAGCCAAAAGGGCCAAAATGAAAAACTGTTTTTT.

A few counts support this clone. The CDR3 nucleotides are TGTGCCAGTAGTATTGATCTACAGGCTTTGCGCTACACCTTC. This translates into CASSIDLQALRYTF. This chain uses TRBV19 with TRBJ1-2; D possibly corresponds to TRBD1 (5 bases). The germline CDR1 and CDR2 sequences are LNHDA and SQIVND (reference sequence). The CDR3 spans 14 residues. V gave up 3 bases and J gave up 9 bases, with 17 bases separating them.

The V and J genes are TRBV6-1 and TRBJ2-7; D not resolved. CDR3 length equals 13 residues. The germline gives CDR1 MNHNS, CDR2 SASEGT. V gave up 2 bases and J gave up 3 bases, with 8 bases separating them. DNA for the CDR3: TGTGCCAGCAGTGAACCCGGCAGCTACGAGCAGTACTTC. It codes for CASSEPGSYEQYF.

This chain joins TRBV19 and TRBJ2-5; 7 bases are shared with TRBD2. The junction had 3 bases not matched to a gene; V was cut back by 8 bases and J by 3 bases. This CDR3 has 12 amino acids. CDR1 is LNHDA, CDR2 SQIVND, per germline (reference sequence). Written as DNA, the CDR3 is TGTGCCAGTCGGGGGGACGAAGAGACCCAGTACTTC. Its translation: CASRGDEETQYF. Filled out from reference TRBV19 and TRBJ2-5, the complete variable domain reads DGGITQSPKYLFRKEGQNVTLSCEQNLNHDAMYWYRQDPGQGLRLIYYSQIVNDFQKGDIAEGYSVSREKKESFPLTVTSAQKNPTAFYLCASRGDEETQYFGPGTRLLVL.

The rearrangement uses TRBV11-3 and TRBJ2-7, with TRBD2 as a possible D gene (5 bases). The V end lost 3 bases, the J end lost 5 bases, and 11 bases lay between the germline ends. Germline lookup yields CDR1 SGHNT and CDR2 YENEEA. The CDR3 loop spans 13 amino acids. The CDR3 loop reads CASSFGERDEQYF. In DNA, the CDR3 is TGTGCCAGCAGCTTCGGGGAACGCGACGAGCAGTACTTC. The full variable domain, with the rest looked up from reference TRBV11-3 and TRBJ2-7, is EAGVVQSPRYKIIEKKQPVAFWCNPISGHNTLYWYLQNLGQGPELLIRYENEEAVDDSQLPKDRFSAERLKGVDSTLKIQPAELGDSAVYLCASSFGERDEQYFGPGTRLTVT.

This chain uses TRBV11-2 with TRBJ2-2; no firm D call. CDR3 length equals 14 residues. Trimming pared 2 bases from V and 2 bases from J, leaving 6 bases between. Germline V gene data show CDR1 as SGHAT and CDR2 as FQNNGV. The CDR3 is CASSLTVNTGELFF. CDR3 in DNA: TGTGCCAGCAGCTTAACAGTTAACACCGGGGAGCTGTTTTTT. Combining the CDR3 with reference TRBV11-2 and TRBJ2-2 gives the whole variable domain EAGVAQSPRYKIIEKRQSVAFWCNPISGHATLYWYQQILGQGPKLLIQFQNNGVVDDSQLPKDRFSAERLKGVDSTLKIQPAKLEDSAVYLCASSLTVNTGELFFGEGSRLTVL.

J is TRBJ2-5 and V is TRBV5-1; either TRBD1 or TRBD2 may supply D (6 bases each). V was cut by 2 bases and J by 1 base, with 12 bases left in between. The CDR3 covers 15 residues. Looked up from germline, CDR1 is SGHRS and CDR2 is YFSETQ. CDR3 region: CASSFLGGGQETQYF. CDR3 coding DNA: TGCGCCAGCAGCTTTCTAGGGGGAGGCCAAGAGACCCAGTACTTC.

This chain uses TRBV18 with TRBJ2-4; D perhaps matches TRBD1 (6 bases). Deletions cut 6 bases from V and 0 bases from J, with 9 bases between. The CDR3 is 14 residues long. CDR1 and CDR2 (germline): KGHSH, LQKENI. CDR3 residues: CASSTGEAKNIQYF. CDR3 DNA: TGTGCCAGCTCGACAGGAGAAGCCAAAAACATTCAGTACTTC.

This clone appeared a single time. V and J are TRBV11-2 and TRBJ2-6, with 10 positions matching TRBD1. J lost 0 bases, V lost 5 bases, and 7 bases had no gene match. CDR1 is SGHAT and CDR2 is FQNNGV in the germline V gene. The CDR3 is 18 amino acids. The CDR3 nucleotides read TGTGCCAGCAGCCACCCCGGGACAGGGGACTCTGGGGCCAACGTCCTGACTTTC. This codes for CASSHPGTGDSGANVLTF.